This TCR beta chain is drawn from a study of vaccination effects on CD4 cells after COVID-19. Study observations and caveats: Cross-reaction with common cold coronaviruses was seen in only 1 of 255 vaccine-induced clones from healthy vaccinees. Late post-vaccination, clones induced by infection and those induced by vaccine underwent marked clonal contraction.

With the ViraFEST assay, the study expanded antigen-specific CD4+ T cells using viral peptide pools, then sequenced them. The authors isolated CD4+ T cells after around 9 days of culture. Two-dose BNT162b2 or mRNA-1273 vaccination was given to participants. On this clone: Its antigen is as yet unknown.

The table came from immunoSEQ multiplex PCR; TCRdb's copy has only in-frame clones and leaves some out. The sample shows under 80,000 clones, 76% of them seen only once. This CDR3 is built from 15 residues. V dropped 2 bases and J dropped 8; count of bases not matched to a gene: 9. Germline CDR1 and CDR2: ENHRY and SYGVKD. The chain employs TRBV10-3 and TRBJ1-2, with 9 positions matching TRBD1. Sequencing used CD4+ T cells from PBMCs cultured with HCoV-OC43 spike peptides, obtained after COVID-19 vaccination. The subset denotes: HCoV-OC43 spike overlapping peptide pool stimulation. The TCR sequence derives from a human donor who received a COVID-19 vaccine. The CDR3 sequence: CAISETGGNIQGYTF. The CDR3 DNA sequence: TGTGCCATCAGTGAGACAGGGGGCAACATCCAAGGCTACACCTTC.